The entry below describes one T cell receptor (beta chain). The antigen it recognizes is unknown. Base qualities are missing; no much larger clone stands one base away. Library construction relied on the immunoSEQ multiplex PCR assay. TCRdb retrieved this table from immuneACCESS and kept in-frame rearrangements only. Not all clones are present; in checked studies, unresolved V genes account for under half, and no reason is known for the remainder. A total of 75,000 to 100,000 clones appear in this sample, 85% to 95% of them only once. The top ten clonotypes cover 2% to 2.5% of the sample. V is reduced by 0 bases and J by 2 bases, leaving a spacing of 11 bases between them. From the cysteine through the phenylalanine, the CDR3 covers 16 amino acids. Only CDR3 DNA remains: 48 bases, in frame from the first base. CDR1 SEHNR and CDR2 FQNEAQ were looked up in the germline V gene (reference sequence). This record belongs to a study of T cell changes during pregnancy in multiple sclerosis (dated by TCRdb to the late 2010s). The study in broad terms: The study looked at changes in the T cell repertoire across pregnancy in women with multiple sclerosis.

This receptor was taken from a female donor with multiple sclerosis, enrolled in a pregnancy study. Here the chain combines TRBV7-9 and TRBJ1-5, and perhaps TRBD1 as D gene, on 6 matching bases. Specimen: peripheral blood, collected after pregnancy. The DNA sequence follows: TGTGCCAGCAGCTTAGCAGGGGCAGGGGGCAATCAGCCCCAGCATTTT. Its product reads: CASSLAGAGGNQPQHF.